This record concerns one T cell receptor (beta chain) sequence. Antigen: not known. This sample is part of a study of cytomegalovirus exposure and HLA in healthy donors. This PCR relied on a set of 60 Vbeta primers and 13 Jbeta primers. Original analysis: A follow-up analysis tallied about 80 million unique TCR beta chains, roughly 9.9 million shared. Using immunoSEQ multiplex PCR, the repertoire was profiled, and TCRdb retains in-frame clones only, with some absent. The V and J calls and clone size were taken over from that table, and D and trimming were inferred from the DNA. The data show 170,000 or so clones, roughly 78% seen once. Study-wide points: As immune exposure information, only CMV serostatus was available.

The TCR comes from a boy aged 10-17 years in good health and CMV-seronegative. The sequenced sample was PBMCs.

For the CDR3, the DNA is TGTGCCAGCAGTGAATATAAGGCAGGCCCCCAGCCCTACGAGCAGTACTTC. Its translation: CASSEYKAGPQPYEQYF. The J gene is TRBJ2-7, the V gene TRBV6-1, with D unresolved. The CDR3 has 17 residues. The V end was cut by 2 bases, the J end by 2 bases, with 19 bases between. CDR1 and CDR2 (germline): MNHNS, SASEGT.